This TCR beta chain was recorded in a study of shared clonotypes between healthy human individuals. General observations from the study: Naive CD4 clonotypes overlapped across several donors at around 5%. Clonotype sharing across donors was expected to vary with sequencing depth.

Germline assignment: CDR1 SGHRS and CDR2 YFSETQ. V was clipped by 0 bases and J by 2 bases, with 10 bases between them. This CDR3 spans 15 amino acids. Regarding this clone: Its antigen is not known. This CDR3 is also generated by other DNA sequences in the sample.

Per the original methods: Filtering differed for immunoSEQ, which gave only junction sequences without quality scores. Produced via immunoSEQ multiplex PCR; TCRdb's table is partial and in-frame only. V, J and clone size are taken as reported in that table, and D and trimming were inferred from the DNA itself. Of under 2.5 million clones in the sample, under 95% were seen once. This receptor was obtained from a man younger than 30 in good health. Some clones in this sample may be carry-over from other donors' samples. Sequencing input: naive CD4+ T cells from PBMCs. Subset given: CD45RA+ positively selected. This chain connects TRBV5-1 to TRBJ2-3, with D possibly being TRBD2 (5 bases). The CDR3 reads CASSLGGRDTDTQYF. CDR3 in DNA: TGCGCCAGCAGCTTGGGGGGTCGGGACACAGATACGCAGTATTTT.